The 31 T cell receptor beta chains reported below all come from one sample, sequenced in a study of cytomegalovirus exposure and HLA in healthy donors. The PCR used 60 Vbeta and 13 Jbeta primers. TCRdb keeps only in-frame clones here, not all; method: immunoSEQ multiplex PCR. The sample gives 60,000 or so clones, 60% to 85% of which show up once; about 3.6% is in the top ten. Input material: PBMCs. The receptors come from a middle-aged woman in good health and CMV-seropositive.

The table lists this clone with a few counts. As DNA, the CDR3 is TGTGCCACCAGCAGAGACAGGGCAAACTACGAGCAGTACTTC. Translating it yields CATSRDRANYEQYF. V is TRBV15 and J is TRBJ2-7, with D possibly being TRBD1 (5 bases). There are 14 residues in the CDR3. From germline, CDR1 is LNHNV and CDR2 YYDKDF (reference sequence). V lost 0 bases and J lost 3, with 9 bases in between.

The rearrangement joins TRBV30 to TRBJ1-5; weak D call: TRBD1 (6 bases). V dropped 2 bases and J dropped 0 bases, with 11 bases sitting between them. CDR3 length equals 15 residues. Looked up from germline, CDR1 is GTSNPN and CDR2 is SVGIG (reference sequence). The CDR3 sequence: CAWSPGELSNQPQHF. The DNA for the CDR3 is TGTGCCTGGAGTCCAGGGGAACTTAGCAATCAGCCCCAGCATTTT.

The V and J genes are TRBV5-6 and TRBJ2-7; D gene ambiguous. Germline V lookup: CDR1 SGHDT, CDR2 YYEEEE. V was cut by 0 bases and J by 3 bases, with 19 bases left in between. The CDR3 has 17 amino acids. CDR3 DNA sequence: TGTGCCAGCAGCTTGGCCGATCGCTACAGCCTTTTCTACGAGCAGTACTTC. It specifies CASSLADRYSLFYEQYF.

This chain links TRBV11-2 with TRBJ1-1; 7 bases are shared with TRBD1. V gave up 2 bases and J gave up 0 bases; unmatched junction bases: 6. The CDR3 length is 16 residues. Germline CDR1 reads SGHAT; CDR2 reads FQNNGV. DNA for the CDR3: TGTGCCAGCAGCTTAAGACAGGGAAGGGTGAACACTGAAGCTTTCTTT. It translates to CASSLRQGRVNTEAFF.

The chain employs TRBV19 and TRBJ1-1; weak D call: TRBD1 (6 bases). This CDR3 spans 15 amino acids. Germline CDR1 is LNHDA and CDR2 is SQIVND (reference sequence). V was trimmed by 3 bases and J by 1 base, leaving 12 bases between them. CDR3 DNA sequence: TGTGCCAGTAGTATGGCGGGGGCAGCGAACACTGAAGCTTTCTTT. It is translated as CASSMAGAANTEAFF.

The V gene is TRBV7-9, the J gene TRBJ1-3; D perhaps matches TRBD1 (5 bases). Germline values: CDR1 SEHNR, CDR2 FQNEAQ (reference sequence). The CDR3 covers 14 residues. Trimming shortened V by 4 bases and J by 5 bases, and 12 bases separated the two germline ends. CDR3 bases: TGTGCCAGCAGCTCCCGGGGGGGGAGAAACACCATATATTTT. This sequence encodes CASSSRGGRNTIYF.

The chain employs TRBV5-1 and TRBJ1-1; D remains unclear. Germline CDR1 reads SGHRS; CDR2 reads YFSETQ. The CDR3 is 14 amino acids. Trimming removed 4 bases from V and 4 bases from J, with 14 bases in between. The CDR3 coding sequence is TGCGCCAGCAGCCGCCTTCAGGCAGGCACTGAAGCTTTCTTT. Translating it yields CASSRLQAGTEAFF.

V is TRBV5-4 and J is TRBJ1-2, with D possibly matching TRBD1 (5 bases). From germline, CDR1 is SGHNT and CDR2 YYREEE (reference sequence). The V and J ends lost 0 bases and 2 bases respectively, with 14 bases between them. This CDR3 region has 16 residues. CDR3 in amino acids: CASSLVGADKNYGYTF. CDR3 DNA: TGTGCCAGCAGCTTGGTAGGGGCCGACAAAAACTATGGCTACACCTTC.

The chain carries TRBV10-3 and TRBJ1-2; D perhaps matches TRBD1 (6 bases). Germline V lookup: CDR1 ENHRY, CDR2 SYGVKD. Trimming stripped 6 bases from V and 6 bases from J, with 11 bases between. The CDR3 is made up of 12 amino acids. As DNA, the CDR3 is TGTGCCATCAGCTCCTCAGGGGATGGCTACACCTTC. The encoded protein is CAISSSGDGYTF.

The CDR3 is CASSPNRGHDEQFF. The CDR3 DNA sequence: TGTGCCAGCAGCCCCAACAGGGGGCACGATGAGCAGTTCTTC. This chain joins TRBV7-6 and TRBJ2-1; 9 positions agree with TRBD1. J lost 8 bases, V lost 5 bases, and 7 bases had no gene match. The CDR3 runs to 14 residues. The V gene's germline CDR1 is SGHVS and CDR2 FNYEAQ. The full variable domain, its missing parts supplied by reference TRBV7-6 and TRBJ2-1, is GAGVSQSPRYKVTKRGQDVALRCDPISGHVSLYWYRQALGQGPEFLTYFNYEAQQDKSGLPNDRFSAERPEGSISTLTIQRTEQRDSAMYRCASSPNRGHDEQFFGPGTRLTVL.

This clone was observed a handful of times. This chain uses TRBV15 with TRBJ1-6; 7 bases match TRBD1. The germline gives CDR1 LNHNV, CDR2 YYDKDF (reference sequence). The CDR3 length is 15 residues. The V gene end was trimmed by 3 bases and the J gene end by 8 bases; junction bases not matched to a gene: 7. The CDR3 region has the DNA TGTGCCACCAGCAGGGTGACAGGGCCTGATTCACCCCTCCACTTT. Its protein product is CATSRVTGPDSPLHF.

As regards this clone: At one end the junction does not follow the germline gene, possibly because of a read error. The V gene is TRBV19, the J gene TRBJ1-2, with a weak D call TRBD1 (5 bases). Germline lookup yields CDR1 LNHDA and CDR2 SQIVND (reference sequence). The CDR3 extends over 16 amino acids. CDR3: CTSRPQGSPGLYGYTF. The CDR3, as DNA: TGTACCAGTAGACCTCAGGGATCCCCCGGCCTCTATGGCTACACCTTC.

The chain is built from TRBV5-4 and TRBJ2-3; TRBD2 matches at 7 bases. Germline V gene lookup returns CDR1 SGHNT and CDR2 YYREEE (reference sequence). The CDR3 loop spans 19 amino acids. Unmatched junction bases numbered 16, after V lost 2 bases and J lost 1 base. The CDR3 sequence is CASSFPKGGVEGGTDTQYF. CDR3 in DNA: TGTGCCAGCAGCTTCCCAAAGGGAGGGGTGGAGGGCGGCACAGATACGCAGTATTTT.

The chain links TRBV7-2 to TRBJ2-2; D unclear. The germline V gene has CDR1 SGHTA and CDR2 FQGNSA. This CDR3 is built from 14 residues. Deletions cut 3 bases from V and 0 bases from J, with 5 bases between. As DNA, the CDR3 is TGTGCCAGCAGCTTCAGCGCGAACACCGGGGAGCTGTTTTTT. It yields the protein CASSFSANTGELFF.

The gene calls are TRBV2 and TRBJ2-5, with 7 bases matching TRBD2. Looked up from germline, CDR1 is SNHLY and CDR2 is FYNNEI. V lost 4 bases and J lost 2; bases outside the gene matches: 13. CDR3 size: 17 residues. The CDR3 bases are TGTGCCAGCAGTGCCCACAAACTAGCGAGTCCTCAAGAGACCCAGTACTTC. Translation: CASSAHKLASPQETQYF.

CDR3 region: CASSLRLSGTGELFF. CDR3 bases: TGCGCCAGCAGCCTAAGACTGAGCGGAACCGGGGAGCTGTTTTTT. The chain carries TRBV5-1 and TRBJ2-2, with D maybe TRBD2 (5 bases). The CDR3 covers 15 residues. Germline CDR1 and CDR2: SGHRS and YFSETQ. Trimming pared 4 bases from V and 5 bases from J, leaving 15 bases between.

The chain carries TRBV5-4 and TRBJ2-2; D perhaps matches TRBD1 (6 bases). There are 15 residues in the CDR3. The V end lost 1 base, the J end lost 6 bases, and 13 bases lay between the germline ends. The germline V gene has CDR1 SGHNT and CDR2 YYREEE (reference sequence). The DNA for the CDR3 is TGTGCCAGCAGCTTGCAGGGGATCTCCTCCGGGGAGCTGTTTTTT. As protein: CASSLQGISSGELFF.

The V call is TRBV18, the J call TRBJ2-3, with 7 bases identical to TRBD2. V was clipped by 8 bases and J by 2 bases; unmatched bases: 4. There are 13 residues in the CDR3. Germline CDR1 KGHSH, CDR2 LQKENI. CDR3 in DNA: TGTGCCAGCGCGCGGGGGACCACAGATACGCAGTATTTT. Residues: CASARGTTDTQYF.

The chain joins TRBV11-2 to TRBJ2-2; D unclear. Trimming pared 4 bases from V and 5 bases from J, leaving 14 bases between. The CDR3 consists of 15 residues. Germline V CDR1 and CDR2: SGHAT, FQNNGV. Here the CDR3 reads CASSSPRVRTGELFF. The CDR3 DNA is TGTGCCAGCAGCTCCCCTCGGGTGAGGACCGGGGAGCTGTTTTTT.

V usage is TRBV19 and J usage is TRBJ2-3, with 10 bases matching TRBD2. V trimming: 3 bases; J trimming: 3 bases; junction bases outside the gene matches: 12. This CDR3 comprises 18 residues. Germline loops: CDR1 LNHDA, CDR2 SQIVND (reference sequence). CDR3 DNA sequence: TGTGCCAGTAGTATCATCCCGTTTAGCGGGGGGCAGACAGATACGCAGTATTTT. It codes for CASSIIPFSGGQTDTQYF. The full variable domain, completed using reference TRBV19 and TRBJ2-3, is DGGITQSPKYLFRKEGQNVTLSCEQNLNHDAMYWYRQDPGQGLRLIYYSQIVNDFQKGDIAEGYSVSREKKESFPLTVTSAQKNPTAFYLCASSIIPFSGGQTDTQYFGPGTRLTVL.

The DNA of the CDR3 is TGTGCCTGGAGGCTATCGGGGGGGCGAGATACGCAGTATTTT. This encodes CAWRLSGGRDTQYF. V gene TRBV30 combines with J gene TRBJ2-3; 8 bases agree with TRBD2. The junction had 7 bases not matched to a gene; V was cut back by 3 bases and J by 5 bases. Germline V lookup: CDR1 GTSNPN, CDR2 SVGIG (reference sequence). CDR3 size: 14 residues.

The rearrangement joins TRBV7-2 to TRBJ2-2; 7 nucleotides line up with TRBD1. V gave up 3 bases and J gave up 5 bases; unmatched junction bases: 6. This CDR3 is built from 15 residues. CDR1 is SGHTA and CDR2 is FQGNSA in the germline V gene. The CDR3 loop is CASSFAGGKTGELFF. CDR3 bases: TGTGCCAGCAGCTTCGCAGGGGGTAAAACCGGGGAGCTGTTTTTT.

J is TRBJ2-3 and V is TRBV27; 11 bases agree with TRBD2. The CDR3 is made up of 17 amino acids. Germline CDR1 MNHEY, CDR2 SMNVEV (reference sequence). V dropped 2 bases and J dropped 2; count of bases not matched to a gene: 6. The CDR3, as DNA: TGTGCCAGCAGTTTACTCAGACTAGCGGGGCTCACAGATACGCAGTATTTT. This translates into CASSLLRLAGLTDTQYF.

This clone occurred once. The V gene is TRBV5-4, the J gene TRBJ2-3, with TRBD2 identical over 14 bases. V shed 3 bases and J 11 bases; nucleotides not matched to a gene: 11. CDR3 size: 16 residues. The germline gives CDR1 SGHNT, CDR2 YYREEE (reference sequence). The CDR3 DNA reads as TGTGCCAGCAGCTCACCAGGACTAGCGGGGGGCGGTGGGCAGTATTTT. Amino acid sequence: CASSSPGLAGGGGQYF.

This clone occurred a few times. V usage is TRBV6-5 and J usage is TRBJ1-2; a possible D gene is TRBD1 (5 bases). Germline CDR1 reads MNHEY; CDR2 reads SVGAGI. The CDR3 runs 14 residues. V lost 5 bases and J lost 5, with 15 bases in between. The chain's CDR3 is CASSRDSRRYGYTF. The CDR3 nucleotides read TGTGCCAGCAGTCGGGACTCCCGCAGATATGGCTACACCTTC.

The gene calls are TRBV4-2 and TRBJ1-4; unclear D gene. Looked up from germline, CDR1 is LGHNA and CDR2 is YNFKEQ. This CDR3 is built from 13 residues. With 0 bases removed from V and 8 bases from J, the gap between germline ends came to 7 bases. CDR3 sequence (DNA): TGTGCCAGCAGCCAAGATCGTCAGGAAAAACTGTTTTTT. Its protein is CASSQDRQEKLFF.

The chain is built from TRBV19 and TRBJ2-2, with a possible D match to TRBD2 (6 bases). The germline gives CDR1 LNHDA, CDR2 SQIVND (reference sequence). With 7 bases removed from V and 4 bases from J, the gap between germline ends came to 13 bases. The CDR3 covers 14 residues. CDR3 in amino acids: CASKAGTLTGELFF. The CDR3 DNA reads as TGTGCCAGTAAGGCGGGGACCCTCACCGGGGAGCTGTTTTTT.

This chain connects TRBV5-1 to TRBJ2-1; 11 nucleotides agree with TRBD1. Looked up from germline, CDR1 is SGHRS and CDR2 is YFSETQ. J lost 7 bases, V lost 5 bases, and 5 bases had no gene match. This CDR3 comprises 14 residues. CDR3 DNA sequence: TGCGCCAGCAGATGGGGGACAGGGGGAAATGAGCAGTTCTTC. This translates into CASRWGTGGNEQFF.

The chain recombines TRBV12-5 with TRBJ2-7; the D gene is possibly TRBD1 (6 bases). Germline V gene data show CDR1 as LGHNT and CDR2 as FRNRAP. CDR3 size: 14 residues. Between the trimmed V and J ends, which lost 1 base and 5 bases, there was a span of 12 bases. The CDR3 is CASGLGQDANEQYF. CDR3 nucleotide sequence: TGTGCTAGTGGTTTGGGACAGGACGCCAACGAGCAGTACTTC.

As regards this clone: The sample carries other DNA sequences with the same CDR3. This sequence joins TRBV2 and TRBJ1-5; 7 bases agree with TRBD1. The trim removed 5 bases at V and 4 bases at J, leaving 5 bases unmatched. CDR1 and CDR2 from the germline V gene are SNHLY and FYNNEI. The CDR3 has 14 amino acids. CDR3 amino acids: CASSPMTGNQPQHF. The CDR3 DNA reads TGTGCCAGCAGTCCCATGACAGGGAATCAGCCCCAGCATTTT.

The V gene is TRBV12-5, the J gene TRBJ1-5; D is perhaps TRBD1 (6 bases). The CDR3 is 17 residues long. The germline V gene encodes CDR1 LGHNT and CDR2 FRNRAP. V was cut by 2 bases and J by 4 bases, with 18 bases left in between. CDR3 sequence: CASGLSLGGQLNQPQHF. The CDR3 DNA follows: TGTGCTAGTGGTTTGTCCCTCGGTGGACAGCTAAATCAGCCCCAGCATTTT. Variable domain in full (rest from reference TRBV12-5 and TRBJ1-5): DARVTQTPRHKVTEMGQEVTMRCQPILGHNTVFWYRQTMMQGLELLAYFRNRAPLDDSGMPKDRFSAEMPDATLATLKIQPSEPRDSAVYFCASGLSLGGQLNQPQHFGDGTRLSIL.